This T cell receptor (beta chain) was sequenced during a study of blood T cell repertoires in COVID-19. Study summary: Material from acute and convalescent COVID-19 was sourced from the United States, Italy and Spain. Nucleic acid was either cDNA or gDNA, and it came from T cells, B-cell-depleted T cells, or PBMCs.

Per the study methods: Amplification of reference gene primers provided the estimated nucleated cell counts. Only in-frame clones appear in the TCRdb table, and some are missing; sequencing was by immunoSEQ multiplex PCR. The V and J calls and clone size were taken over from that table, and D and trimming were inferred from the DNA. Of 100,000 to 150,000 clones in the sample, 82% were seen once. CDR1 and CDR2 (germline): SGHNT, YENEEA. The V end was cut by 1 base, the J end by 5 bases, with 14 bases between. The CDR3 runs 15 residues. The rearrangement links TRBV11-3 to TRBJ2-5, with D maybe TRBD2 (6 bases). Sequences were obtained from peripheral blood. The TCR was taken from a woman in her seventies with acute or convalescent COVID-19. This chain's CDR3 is CASSLGTLATETQYF. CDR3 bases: TGTGCCAGCAGCTTAGGAACTCTAGCGACGGAGACCCAGTACTTC.